These 15 T cell receptor beta chains share one sample of origin, sequenced in a study of blood T cell repertoires in COVID-19. Sequencing used immunoSEQ multiplex PCR; TCRdb keeps in-frame clones, though not all of them. The sample has about 52,000 clones, around 83% seen once. The sequenced sample consisted of peripheral blood. These receptors were taken from a man between 65 and 85 years old with active COVID-19.

This chain connects TRBV7-3 to TRBJ2-2, with D unclear. The ends were cut back, 4 bases at V and 3 bases at J, with 6 bases in the middle. Germline V gives CDR1 SGHTA, CDR2 FQGTGA. The CDR3 extends over 13 amino acids. The CDR3 loop is CASSSSHTGELFF. CDR3 DNA sequence: TGTGCCAGCAGCTCGAGTCACACCGGGGAGCTGTTTTTT.

The chain couples TRBV5-1 to TRBJ1-2; the D gene is possibly TRBD1 (5 bases). CDR3 length equals 12 residues. Trimming left V 7 bases short and J 3 bases short, with 10 bases between. From germline, CDR1 is SGHRS and CDR2 YFSETQ. In DNA, the CDR3 is TGCGCCAGCGGGGGGTCTGACTATGGCTACACCTTC. It is translated as CASGGSDYGYTF.

The chain links TRBV6-2 or TRBV6-3 to TRBJ2-5; TRBD1 might be the D (6 bases). CDR1 is MNHEY, CDR2 SVGEGT, per germline. There are 15 residues in the CDR3. V lost 6 bases and J lost 3, with 17 bases in between. DNA of the CDR3: TGTGCCAGCAGCTGGGGGCAGGGAAAAGAAGAGACCCAGTACTTC. This codes for CASSWGQGKEETQYF.

The chain joins TRBV9 to TRBJ1-5; D unresolved. CDR3 length equals 14 residues. The germline CDR1 and CDR2 sequences are SGDLS and YYNGEE. V gave up 3 bases and J gave up 1 base, with 8 bases separating them. In DNA, the CDR3 is TGTGCCAGCAGCGGTGAGGGAAGCAATCAGCCCCAGCATTTT. This gives the protein CASSGEGSNQPQHF.

The chain couples TRBV7-9 to TRBJ2-1, with D perhaps TRBD1 (6 bases). Germline V gene sequence: CDR1 SEHNR, CDR2 FQNEAQ (reference sequence). The CDR3 sequence is 15 residues long. V dropped 5 bases and J dropped 2 bases, with 13 bases sitting between them. The CDR3 protein is CASSAQGVPYNEQFF. CDR3 in DNA: TGTGCCAGCAGCGCACAGGGTGTACCCTACAATGAGCAGTTCTTC.

This sequence joins TRBV7-9 and TRBJ1-5; no clear D gene. Germline CDR1 is SEHNR and CDR2 is FQNEAQ (reference sequence). Trimming removed 1 base from V and 9 bases from J, with 22 bases in between. This CDR3 spans 17 amino acids. CDR3 coding DNA: TGTGCCAGCAGCTTAGAACTCGGAGGAGGGCTACCTTGGCCCCAGCATTTT. Protein: CASSLELGGGLPWPQHF.

The gene calls are TRBV2 and TRBJ2-3; D is possibly TRBD1 (7 bases). Trimming left V 3 bases short and J 7 bases short, with 14 bases between. The CDR3 covers 14 residues. The germline gives CDR1 SNHLY, CDR2 FYNNEI. This CDR3 is CASSDQGGLNTQYF. In nucleotides, the CDR3 is TGTGCCAGCAGTGACCAGGGGGGCCTAAATACGCAGTATTTT. Together with reference TRBV2 and TRBJ2-3, the CDR3 gives the full variable domain: EPEVTQTPSHQVTQMGQEVILRCVPISNHLYFYWYRQILGQKVEFLVSFYNNEISEKSEIFDDQFSVERPDGSNFTLKIRSTKLEDSAMYFCASSDQGGLNTQYFGPGTRLTVL.

This clone was seen more than once but under ten times. The rearrangement links TRBV9 to TRBJ1-1; possibly TRBD1 for D (5 bases). Germline V CDR1 and CDR2: SGDLS, YYNGEE. V was cut by 4 bases and J by 4 bases, with 11 bases left in between. The CDR3 is 13 residues long. The CDR3 DNA follows: TGTGCCAGCAGCTCCCGGGGGACCACTGAAGCTTTCTTT. Residues: CASSSRGTTEAFF.

The rearrangement links TRBV30 to TRBJ1-4; D may be TRBD1 (6 bases). Germline CDR1 and CDR2: GTSNPN and SVGIG (reference sequence). CDR3 length: 15 residues. Trimming cost V 2 bases and J 3 bases, with 13 bases left between them. In nucleotides, the CDR3 is TGTGCCTGGAGTCCCGGGGGGGCTGCTAATGAAAAACTGTTTTTT. This translates into CAWSPGGAANEKLFF. Full variable domain (missing parts from reference TRBV30 and TRBJ1-4): SQTIHQWPATLVQPVGSPLSLECTVEGTSNPNLYWYRQAAGRGLQLLFYSVGIGQISSEVPQNLSASRPQDRQFILSSKKLLLSDSGFYLCAWSPGGAANEKLFFGSGTQLSVL.

The rearrangement joins TRBV27 to TRBJ1-6; D is perhaps TRBD1 (5 bases). Germline lookup yields CDR1 MNHEY and CDR2 SMNVEV (reference sequence). The CDR3 spans 13 residues. Trimming took off 2 bases at V and 7 bases at J, with 6 bases between the two ends. CDR3 bases: TGTGCCAGCAGTTTAGGGGGGAATTCACCCCTCCACTTT. It codes for CASSLGGNSPLHF.

This clone was seen more than once but under ten times. V is TRBV3-1 (or the pseudogene TRBV3-2) and J is TRBJ1-3; D remains ambiguous. The CDR3 covers 14 residues. Trimming pared 4 bases from V and 0 bases from J, leaving 7 bases between. The V gene's germline CDR1 is LGHDT and CDR2 YNNKEL (reference sequence). CDR3 DNA: TGTGCCAGCAGCCCACAGAGCTCTGGAAACACCATATATTTT. Translating gives CASSPQSSGNTIYF.

The J gene is TRBJ2-2, the V gene TRBV11-2; TRBD1 agrees at 7 bases. There are 19 residues in the CDR3. The germline CDR1 and CDR2 sequences are SGHAT and FQNNGV. Unmatched junction bases numbered 23, after V lost 5 bases and J lost 8 bases. In DNA form, the CDR3 reads TGTGCCAGCAGCCACCATCAGGCCAGGGGGACAGCGGTACGTGGGGAGCTGTTTTTT. It codes for CASSHHQARGTAVRGELFF.

The J gene is TRBJ2-7, the V gene TRBV2, with D uncertain. Germline CDR1 SNHLY, CDR2 FYNNEI. The CDR3 is 14 amino acids. V lost 8 bases and J lost 3, with 17 bases in between. In DNA form, the CDR3 reads TGTGCCAGCGAGTGGCGGCAGAAGCTCTACGAGCAGTACTTC. Translation: CASEWRQKLYEQYF.

The chain recombines TRBV7-3 with TRBJ2-2, with D unresolved. The CDR3 consists of 14 residues. The germline CDR1 and CDR2 sequences are SGHTA and FQGTGA. V was cut by 5 bases and J by 6 bases, with 13 bases left in between. CDR3 amino acids: CASSLLSEAGELFF. DNA of the CDR3: TGTGCCAGCAGCCTACTAAGTGAAGCCGGGGAGCTGTTTTTT.

The V call is TRBV10-3, the J call TRBJ1-2, with a tentative D call TRBD1 (5 bases). V was trimmed by 2 bases and J by 5 bases, leaving 9 bases between them. Germline assignment: CDR1 ENHRY and CDR2 SYGVKD. There are 13 residues in the CDR3. The CDR3 protein is CAISEEGLYGYTF. CDR3 DNA: TGTGCCATCAGTGAGGAGGGACTTTATGGCTACACCTTC.